The rows below give T cell receptor beta chains drawn from one sample of a study of T cell changes during pregnancy in multiple sclerosis. Using immunoSEQ multiplex PCR, the repertoire was profiled, and TCRdb retains in-frame clones only, with some absent. The profile shows tens of thousands of clones, approximately 90% of them singletons. The sequences come from CD4+ T cells from peripheral blood mononuclear cells, collected in the first trimester of pregnancy. These receptors originate from a female donor with multiple sclerosis, enrolled in a pregnancy study. Each CDR3 is given with its conserved first and last residue. The D gene is left open where the match is weak. Size tells how often a clone was seen (once, few, many) or the class of an expanded clone, and some rows leave it out.

v_call	j_call	d_call	clone_size	cdr3_aa	cdr3_nt
TRBV19	TRBJ1-2	-	-	CASSRGSFYGYTF	TGTGCCAGTAGTAGGGGCAGTTTCTATGGCTACACCTTC
TRBV4-1	TRBJ2-7	-	-	CASSHPPTGTSYEQYF	TGCGCCAGCAGCCATCCACCAACCGGGACTTCCTACGAGCAGTACTTC
TRBV14	TRBJ2-1	-	once	CASSQFRYEQFF	TGTGCCAGCAGCCAATTTAGATATGAGCAGTTCTTC
TRBV11-3	TRBJ1-6	-	-	CASSFGTSNNSPLHF	TGTGCCAGCAGCTTTGGGACAAGTAATAATTCACCCCTCCACTTT
TRBV2	TRBJ2-1	-	-	CASSVETEQFF	TGTGCCAGCAGTGTTGAGACAGAGCAGTTCTTC
TRBV5-6	TRBJ2-6	-	-	CASSLPGSGANVLTF	TGTGCCAGCAGCCTGCCGGGTTCTGGGGCCAACGTCCTGACTTTC
TRBV7-6	TRBJ2-2	TRBD2	-	CASSLEAGGPGELFF	TGTGCCAGCAGCTTAGAGGCGGGAGGACCCGGGGAGCTGTTTTTT
TRBV7-9	TRBJ1-3	TRBD1	-	CASSLNPQGARYF	TGTGCCAGCAGCTTAAACCCGCAGGGGGCGCGTTATTTT
TRBV5-1	TRBJ1-2	-	-	CASSLGQPNGYTF	TGCGCCAGCAGCTTGGGACAGCCCAATGGCTACACCTTC
TRBV5-1	TRBJ1-4	TRBD1	-	CASSPGLGQGGLNEKLFF	TGCGCCAGCAGCCCGGGCTTGGGACAGGGGGGCCTTAATGAAAAACTGTTTTTT
TRBV7-2	TRBJ1-5	-	-	CASSLSGGNQPQHF	TGTGCCAGCAGCCTGTCAGGGGGCAATCAGCCCCAGCATTTT
TRBV10-3	TRBJ2-1	TRBD2	-	CAIATSSGRNTYNEQFF	TGTGCCATCGCCACCTCTAGCGGGAGGAACACCTACAATGAGCAGTTCTTC
TRBV7-3	TRBJ1-2	-	-	CASSPHGQPNYGYTF	TGTGCCAGCAGCCCCCATGGACAGCCTAACTATGGCTACACCTTC
TRBV7-9	TRBJ2-5	TRBD1	-	CASSLAWWDRLQETQYF	TGTGCCAGCAGCTTAGCGTGGTGGGACAGGTTACAAGAGACCCAGTACTTC
TRBV7-3	TRBJ1-1	TRBD1	-	CASSVTAGGTEAFF	TGTGCCAGCAGCGTAACCGCAGGGGGCACTGAAGCTTTCTTT
TRBV5-1	TRBJ1-6	TRBD1	-	CASSPDRGRNSPLHF	TGCGCCAGCAGCCCGGACAGGGGTCGCAATTCACCCCTCCACTTT
TRBV6-6	TRBJ2-3	TRBD1	-	CASSYIRGLGDTQYF	TGTGCCAGCAGTTACATCAGGGGGCTGGGAGATACGCAGTATTTT
TRBV6-5	TRBJ2-1	-	-	CASSYSYRASYNEQFF	TGTGCCAGCAGTTACTCCTACAGGGCCTCCTACAATGAGCAGTTCTTC
TRBV5-1	TRBJ2-1	TRBD2	-	CASSLTSGSSYNEQFF	TGCGCCAGCAGCTTGACGAGCGGGAGTTCCTACAATGAGCAGTTCTTC
TRBV5-4	TRBJ1-2	TRBD1	-	CASSSQGAGGYTF	TGTGCCAGCAGCTCACAGGGGGCTGGTGGCTACACCTTC
TRBV6-4	TRBJ2-2	TRBD2	-	CASSVHPTSGGTGELFF	TGTGCCAGCAGTGTCCACCCAACTAGCGGGGGAACCGGGGAGCTGTTTTTT
TRBV13	TRBJ1-1	-	-	CASSSTLGGTEAFF	TGTGCCAGCAGCTCAACCTTAGGGGGCACTGAAGCTTTCTTT
TRBV7-2	TRBJ2-3	-	-	CASSFRKKTDRPADTQYF	TGTGCCAGCAGCTTTCGAAAAAAAACAGACAGACCAGCAGATACGCAGTATTTT
TRBV18	TRBJ2-2	-	-	CASSLKQNTGELFF	TGTGCCAGCTCACTCAAACAGAACACCGGGGAGCTGTTTTTT
TRBV29-1	TRBJ2-5	-	-	CSVDPYVETQYF	TGCAGCGTTGATCCCTACGTGGAGACCCAGTACTTC
TRBV7-9	TRBJ2-1	TRBD1	-	CASSLIGQGRNEQFF	TGTGCCAGCAGCTTAATAGGACAGGGGCGGAATGAGCAGTTCTTC
TRBV2	TRBJ2-7	TRBD2	-	CASKLAGRPGYF	TGTGCCAGCAAGCTAGCGGGAAGACCTGGGTACTTC
TRBV7-7	TRBJ1-4	TRBD1	few	CASSPTNRGPNRGFSTEKLFF	TGTGCCAGCAGCCCTACCAACCGGGGTCCCAACAGGGGCTTTTCTACTGAAAAACTGTTTTTT
TRBV15	TRBJ1-3	TRBD1	-	CATSRQGAGGNTIYF	TGTGCCACCAGCAGACAGGGGGCGGGTGGAAACACCATATATTTT
TRBV7-2	TRBJ1-5	-	-	CASSFGDRINQPQHF	TGTGCCAGCAGCTTCGGGGATCGGATTAATCAGCCCCAGCATTTT
TRBV7-9	TRBJ1-5	TRBD1	-	CASSLSGTGNQPQHF	TGTGCCAGCAGCCTTTCCGGGACAGGGAATCAGCCCCAGCATTTT
TRBV7-2	TRBJ1-2	-	-	CASSLQGTNNYGYTF	TGTGCCAGCAGCTTACAGGGCACAAATAACTATGGCTACACCTTC
TRBV6-1	TRBJ2-7	TRBD1	-	CASRTGTLGHEQYF	TGTGCCAGCAGGACAGGGACCCTCGGACACGAGCAGTACTTC
TRBV14	TRBJ1-2	-	-	CASSQAPPEWTF	TGTGCCAGCAGCCAAGCTCCCCCCGAGTGGACCTTC
TRBV2	TRBJ2-7	-	-	CASSEEGILGQTYEQYF	TGTGCCAGCAGTGAAGAGGGGATACTTGGACAGACCTACGAGCAGTACTTC
TRBV7-2	TRBJ2-2	-	once	CASSLAFLRTANTGELFF	TGTGCCAGCAGCTTAGCTTTCTTACGGACTGCGAACACCGGGGAGCTGTTTTTT
TRBV7-2	TRBJ1-6	TRBD1	-	CASSWDSYNSPLHF	TGTGCCAGCAGCTGGGACAGTTATAATTCACCCCTCCACTTT
TRBV11-3	TRBJ2-7	TRBD1	-	CASTMGQNEQYF	TGTGCCAGCACCATGGGACAGAACGAGCAGTACTTC
TRBV9	TRBJ1-2	-	-	CASSTGFGYTF	TGTGCCAGCAGCACAGGGTTTGGCTACACCTTC
TRBV7-2	TRBJ2-1	-	-	CASSLDGVGTYNEQFF	TGTGCCAGCAGCTTAGACGGAGTCGGGACTTACAATGAGCAGTTCTTC
TRBV28	TRBJ2-7	TRBD1	-	CASSRDRGLYEQYF	TGTGCCAGCAGTAGGGACAGGGGGCTTTACGAGCAGTACTTC
TRBV5-4	TRBJ2-1	TRBD1	-	CASSRDRAAYNEQFF	TGTGCCAGCAGCCGGGACAGGGCGGCCTACAATGAGCAGTTCTTC
TRBV19	TRBJ2-1	-	-	CASRKAARSYNEQFF	TGTGCCAGCCGAAAGGCGGCGCGCTCCTACAATGAGCAGTTCTTC
TRBV28	TRBJ2-7	-	-	CASSPPNGFYEQYF	TGTGCCAGCAGCCCGCCAAACGGTTTCTACGAGCAGTACTTC
TRBV10-3	TRBJ2-5	TRBD2	-	CATKGGSSGTQETQYF	TGTGCCACCAAAGGGGGGTCTAGCGGGACGCAAGAGACCCAGTACTTC
TRBV19	TRBJ2-2	-	once	CASSISGPTVTGELFF	TGTGCCAGTAGTATTTCGGGTCCTACCGTCACCGGGGAGCTGTTTTTT
TRBV5-1	TRBJ2-1	-	-	CASSLTGTLSRQQFF	TGCGCCAGCAGCTTAACAGGGACGCTCAGCAGGCAGCAGTTCTTC
TRBV19	TRBJ1-1	-	few	CASLTSRIRGNTEAFF	TGTGCCAGTCTCACTTCCCGGATCCGAGGAAACACTGAAGCTTTCTTT